Presented here are 15 T cell receptor beta chains from one specimen sequenced in a study of T cell responses to AZD1222 COVID-19 vaccine. TCRdb's copy holds only in-frame clones and misses some; the assay was immunoSEQ multiplex PCR. Here the sample spans around 130,000 clones, just over 85% being singletons. Sequenced here: peripheral blood, sampled on day 0 of AZD1222 vaccination. The receptors originated from an adult in good health.

The V and J genes are TRBV5-6 and TRBJ2-6; no clear D. There are 13 residues in the CDR3. Between the trimmed V and J ends, which lost 3 bases and 3 bases, there was a span of 4 bases. CDR1 and CDR2 (germline): SGHDT, YYEEEE. This CDR3 is CASSYSGANVLTF. CDR3 DNA: TGTGCCAGCAGCTATAGTGGGGCCAACGTCCTGACTTTC.

This clone appeared once. The chain has TRBV4-1 and TRBJ1-6; D is possibly TRBD1 (6 bases). This CDR3 region has 17 residues. Trimming pared 0 bases from V and 6 bases from J, leaving 15 bases between. Germline V gene data show CDR1 as MGHRA and CDR2 as YSYEKL. DNA for the CDR3: TGCGCCAGCAGCCAAGAAGAGGTTACAGGGAGTAATTCACCCCTCCACTTT. Its translation: CASSQEEVTGSNSPLHF.

The table lists this clone with a count of one. This chain links TRBV5-1 with TRBJ1-3, with 8 bases identical to TRBD1. Germline V gene data show CDR1 as SGHRS and CDR2 as YFSETQ. The V segment lost 3 bases and the J segment 0 bases; nucleotides outside the gene matches: 5. The CDR3 is 16 amino acids. Here the CDR3 reads CASSWGQDFSGNTIYF. CDR3 DNA sequence: TGCGCCAGCAGCTGGGGACAGGACTTCTCTGGAAACACCATATATTTT.

This rearrangement joins TRBV7-8 to TRBJ1-5; 7 bases fit TRBD1. From germline, CDR1 is SGHVS and CDR2 FQNEAQ. Germline trimming cut 1 base from V and 4 bases from J; bases unmatched to any gene: 10. This CDR3 contains 17 residues. CDR3 nucleotide sequence: TGTGCCAGCAGCTTAGTCTCCCGACAGGGAGGTAATCAGCCCCAGCATTTT. Its translation: CASSLVSRQGGNQPQHF.

The table lists this clone with a count of one. This chain uses TRBV4-1 with TRBJ2-2; D is unresolved. Trimming stripped 0 bases from V and 1 base from J, with 15 bases between. Germline CDR1 and CDR2: MGHRA and YSYEKL. The CDR3 totals 18 residues. CDR3 sequence: CASSQEVPIRLNTGELFF. CDR3 nucleotide sequence: TGCGCCAGCAGCCAAGAAGTCCCTATTAGACTGAACACCGGGGAGCTGTTTTTT.

V usage is TRBV27 and J usage is TRBJ1-6; a possible D gene is TRBD1 (6 bases). The CDR3 has 16 amino acids. V was trimmed by 6 bases and J by 13 bases, leaving 25 bases between them. Germline V gives CDR1 MNHEY, CDR2 SMNVEV (reference sequence). The CDR3 region is CASSLGGGAFLGPLHF. For the CDR3, the DNA is TGTGCCAGCAGCTTAGGCGGGGGCGCGTTTTTAGGTCCCCTCCACTTT.

The chain links TRBV7-8 to TRBJ2-2; the D gene is possibly TRBD1 (6 bases). Germline loops: CDR1 SGHVS, CDR2 FQNEAQ. The CDR3 length is 17 residues. Trimming cost V 5 bases and J 7 bases, with 23 bases left between them. The CDR3 bases are TGTGCCAGCAGCCCCCAGGGGTCCTGGGGTAGGAGCGGGGAGCTGTTTTTT. This codes for CASSPQGSWGRSGELFF. The complete variable domain, with remaining parts taken from reference TRBV7-8 and TRBJ2-2, reads GAGVSQSPRYKVAKRGQDVALRCDPISGHVSLFWYQQALGQGPEFLTYFQNEAQLDKSGLPSDRFFAERPEGSVSTLKIQRTQQEDSAVYLCASSPQGSWGRSGELFFGEGSRLTVL.

This chain joins TRBV6-1 and TRBJ2-6, with D hard to call. This CDR3 has 17 amino acids. V was pared by 2 bases and J by 0 bases, with 11 bases between. Germline-derived CDR1 and CDR2 are MNHNS and SASEGT. The CDR3 sequence is CASSERHSASGANVLTF. CDR3 DNA: TGTGCCAGCAGTGAAAGACACTCCGCCTCTGGGGCCAACGTCCTGACTTTC.

This chain links TRBV5-1 with TRBJ2-5; TRBD1 aligns across 8 bases. V dropped 2 bases and J dropped 5; count of bases not matched to a gene: 8. Germline lookup yields CDR1 SGHRS and CDR2 YFSETQ. This CDR3 has 15 residues. The chain's CDR3 is CASSFGRGLTETQYF. The CDR3 DNA is TGCGCCAGCAGCTTTGGCAGGGGGCTAACGGAGACCCAGTACTTC. The complete variable domain, with remaining parts taken from reference TRBV5-1 and TRBJ2-5, reads KAGVTQTPRYLIKTRGQQVTLSCSPISGHRSVSWYQQTPGQGLQFLFEYFSETQRNKGNFPGRFSGRQFSNSRSEMNVSTLELGDSALYLCASSFGRGLTETQYFGPGTRLLVL.

The chain has TRBV7-2 and TRBJ1-2; 11 bases fit TRBD1. The germline gives CDR1 SGHTA, CDR2 FQGNSA. J lost 7 bases, V lost 5 bases, and 6 bases had no gene match. CDR3 size: 14 residues. The CDR3 DNA reads as TGTGCCAGCAGCGCCGGACAGGGGGCTGGTGGCTACACCTTC. It is translated as CASSAGQGAGGYTF.

This clone was detected once. The V and J genes are TRBV10-3 and TRBJ1-1, with D perhaps TRBD1 (6 bases). The CDR3 spans 15 residues. Trimming shortened V by 0 bases and J by 3 bases, and 11 bases separated the two germline ends. Per the germline V gene, CDR1 is ENHRY and CDR2 is SYGVKD. CDR3 loop: CAISESIDRYTEAFF. CDR3 DNA sequence: TGTGCCATCAGTGAGTCGATTGACAGGTACACTGAAGCTTTCTTT.

V usage is TRBV5-4 and J usage is TRBJ1-3, with D possibly being TRBD1 (6 bases). CDR3 length: 17 residues. The V end lost 0 bases, the J end lost 0 bases, and 13 bases lay between the germline ends. Per germline, CDR1 SGHNT and CDR2 YYREEE (reference sequence). The CDR3 loop is CASSLGTGAHSGNTIYF. In nucleotides, the CDR3 is TGTGCCAGCAGCTTGGGTACGGGGGCCCACTCTGGAAACACCATATATTTT. The full variable domain, with the rest looked up from reference TRBV5-4 and TRBJ1-3, is ETGVTQSPTHLIKTRGQQVTLRCSSQSGHNTVSWYQQALGQGPQFIFQYYREEENGRGNFPPRFSGLQFPNYSSELNVNALELDDSALYLCASSLGTGAHSGNTIYFGEGSWLTVV.

The chain employs TRBV19 and TRBJ1-1; D is undetermined. The CDR3 is 16 amino acids. The germline V and J ends were trimmed by 3 bases and 5 bases, with 19 bases remaining between them. The V gene's germline CDR1 is LNHDA and CDR2 SQIVND (reference sequence). CDR3 residues: CASSIQASVLGTEAFF. The CDR3 DNA sequence: TGTGCCAGTAGTATCCAAGCCTCCGTTCTGGGTACTGAAGCTTTCTTT.

V gene TRBV6-5 combines with J gene TRBJ1-2; the D is unclear. This CDR3 has 13 residues. Trimming pared 2 bases from V and 5 bases from J, leaving 9 bases between. Per germline, CDR1 MNHEY and CDR2 SVGAGI. The CDR3 DNA reads TGTGCCAGCAGTTACAGCCGGATTTATGGCTACACCTTC. Residues: CASSYSRIYGYTF.

V and J are TRBV4-2 and TRBJ2-3, with TRBD2 matching 10 bases. Germline CDR1 LGHNA, CDR2 YNFKEQ. CDR3 length: 17 residues. V lost 1 base and J lost 3; bases outside the gene matches: 7. CDR3 sequence: CASSQAGTSEGTDTQYF. The CDR3 DNA follows: TGTGCCAGCAGCCAAGCCGGGACTAGCGAAGGAACAGATACGCAGTATTTT.